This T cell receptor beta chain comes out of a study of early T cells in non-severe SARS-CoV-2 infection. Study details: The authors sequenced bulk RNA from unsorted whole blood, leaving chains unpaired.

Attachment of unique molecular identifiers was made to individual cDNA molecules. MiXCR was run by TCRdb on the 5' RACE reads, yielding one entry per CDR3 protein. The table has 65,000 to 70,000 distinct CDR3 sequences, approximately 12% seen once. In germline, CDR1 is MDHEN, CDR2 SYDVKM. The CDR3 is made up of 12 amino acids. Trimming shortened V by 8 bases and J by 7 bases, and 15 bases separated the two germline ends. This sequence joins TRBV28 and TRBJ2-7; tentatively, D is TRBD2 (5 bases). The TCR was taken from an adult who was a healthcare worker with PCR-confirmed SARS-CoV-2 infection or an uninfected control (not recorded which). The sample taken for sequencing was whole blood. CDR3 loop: CASEGSPGEQYF. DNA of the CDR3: TGTGCCAGCGAGGGTTCCCCTGGAGAGCAGTACTTC.